This T cell receptor (beta chain) was sequenced in a study of cytomegalovirus exposure and HLA in healthy donors. The germline CDR1 and CDR2 sequences are DFQATT and SNEGSKA (reference sequence). Trimming left V 0 bases short and J 8 bases short, with 5 bases between. This CDR3 comprises 11 residues. Findings of the study overall: About 90% or about 30% of the time was how often most TCR beta V segments were productive, according to an earlier analysis. Researchers reported in a later analysis that a missense DCLRE1C variant was tied to TCR beta V- and J-gene trimming.

This PCR relied on a set of 60 Vbeta primers and 13 Jbeta primers. Profiled with immunoSEQ multiplex PCR; TCRdb holds only in-frame clones, not every one. The data hold under 200,000 clones, with roughly 76% observed a single time. As concerns this clone: The antigen remains unidentified.

Input material: PBMCs. The origin of this receptor is a man between 60 and 75 years old in good health and CMV-seronegative. The V gene is TRBV20-1, the J gene TRBJ1-3; D call uncertain. The CDR3 protein is CSARDQDTIYF. The CDR3 nucleotides are TGCAGTGCTAGAGATCAGGACACCATATATTTT.